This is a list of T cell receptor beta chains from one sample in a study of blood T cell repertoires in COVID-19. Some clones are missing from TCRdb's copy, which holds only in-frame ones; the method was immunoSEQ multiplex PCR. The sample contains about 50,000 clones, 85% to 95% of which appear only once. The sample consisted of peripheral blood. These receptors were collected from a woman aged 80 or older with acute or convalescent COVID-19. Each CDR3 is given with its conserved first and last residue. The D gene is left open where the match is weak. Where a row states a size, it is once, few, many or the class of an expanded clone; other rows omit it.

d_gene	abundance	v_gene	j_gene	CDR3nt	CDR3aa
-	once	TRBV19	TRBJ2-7	TGTGCCAGTAGTATAGAGGCTAGTTCCTACGAGCAGTACTTC	CASSIEASSYEQYF
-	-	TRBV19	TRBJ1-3	TGTGCCAGTAGTCCCGGGGAGGCTATTGTTTCTGGAAACACCATATATTTT	CASSPGEAIVSGNTIYF
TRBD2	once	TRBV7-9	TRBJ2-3	TGTGCCAGCAGCCCGTTTGTTTCAAGCGGGAGGATTCCAGATACGCAGTATTTT	CASSPFVSSGRIPDTQYF
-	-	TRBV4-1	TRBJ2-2	TGCGCCAGCAGCCAAGATAGTGTCCCCGGGGAGCTGTTTTTT	CASSQDSVPGELFF
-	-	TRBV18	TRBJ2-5	TGTGCCAGCTCACCCTCAGGGGTGCGGGAGACCCAGTACTTC	CASSPSGVRETQYF
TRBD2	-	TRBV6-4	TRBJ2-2	TGTGCCAGCTTTCTTGGGGCCACTAGCGGGTACACCGGGGAGCTGTTTTTT	CASFLGATSGYTGELFF
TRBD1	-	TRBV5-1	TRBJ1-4	TGCGCCAGCAGCCCCGGGACAGGGTATAATGAAAAACTGTTTTTT	CASSPGTGYNEKLFF
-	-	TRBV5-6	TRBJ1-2	TGTGCCAGCTCCTACCCTAACTATGGCTACACCTTC	CASSYPNYGYTF
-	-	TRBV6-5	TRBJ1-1	TGTGCCAGCAGATATCGGGTGAACACTGAAGCTTTCTTT	CASRYRVNTEAFF
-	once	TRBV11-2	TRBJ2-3	TGTGCCAGCAGAGGAGGGGTAACCACAGATACGCAGTATTTT	CASRGGVTTDTQYF
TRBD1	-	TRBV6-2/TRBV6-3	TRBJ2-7	TGTGCCAGCAGTTACCGGGGGACAGGTAAGGGCTACGAGCAGTACTTC	CASSYRGTGKGYEQYF
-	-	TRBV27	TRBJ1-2	TGTGCCAGCAGTCTCCGCGGGGGTCTCTATGGCTACACCTTC	CASSLRGGLYGYTF
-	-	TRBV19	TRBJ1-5	TGTGCCAGTTCCCGGGGGAACAATCAGCCCCAGCATTTT	CASSRGNNQPQHF
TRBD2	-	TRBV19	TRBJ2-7	TGTGCCAGTAGCGAGACTAGCGGGAGGGCCTACGAGCAGTACTTC	CASSETSGRAYEQYF
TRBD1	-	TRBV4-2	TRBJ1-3	TGTGCCAGCAGCCAAGATAGAGACAGGGGCGTTGCCATATATTTT	CASSQDRDRGVAIYF
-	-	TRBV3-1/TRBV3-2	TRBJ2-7	TGTGCCAGCAGCCAATGGAGGGGTGGAGACCTGACCTACGAGCAGTACTTC	CASSQWRGGDLTYEQYF
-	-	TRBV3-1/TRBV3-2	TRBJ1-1	TGTGCCAGCAGCCCCCCTGGGAGGAACACTGAAGCTTTCTTT	CASSPPGRNTEAFF
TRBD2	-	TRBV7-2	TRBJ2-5	TGTGCCAGCAGCTTAATCGCGGGAGTTACTGAGACCCAGTACTTC	CASSLIAGVTETQYF
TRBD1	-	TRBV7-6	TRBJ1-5	TGTGCCAGCAGTCGAGGGACAGGGGTTGGAAATCAGCCCCAGCATTTT	CASSRGTGVGNQPQHF
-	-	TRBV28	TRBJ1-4	TGTGCCAGCAGTGGGGTACAGGGCCGCCACGAAAAACTGTTTTTT	CASSGVQGRHEKLFF
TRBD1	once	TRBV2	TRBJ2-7	TGTGCCAGCAGTGAATTTCCGGGACAGTTCTACGAGCAGTACTTC	CASSEFPGQFYEQYF
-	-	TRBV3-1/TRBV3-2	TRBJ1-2	TGTGCCAGCAGCCCCGGGACTCCCTTTTACGGCTACACCTTC	CASSPGTPFYGYTF
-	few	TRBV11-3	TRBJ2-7	TGTGCCAGCAAGGGCGGGTTCTCCTACGAGCAGTACTTC	CASKGGFSYEQYF
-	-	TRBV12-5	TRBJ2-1	TGTGCTAGTACTTACTACAATGAGCAGTTCTTC	CASTYYNEQFF
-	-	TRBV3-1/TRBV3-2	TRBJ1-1	TGTGCCAGCAGCCCGGGGGACCGGTGGACTGAAGCTTTCTTT	CASSPGDRWTEAFF
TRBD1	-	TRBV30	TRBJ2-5	TGTGCCTGGTCGGGACAGGGGACCCAGTACTTC	CAWSGQGTQYF
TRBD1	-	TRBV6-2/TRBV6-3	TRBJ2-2	TGTGCCAGCAGTTACTCTGGACAGGGTCCCGGGGAGCTGTTTTTT	CASSYSGQGPGELFF
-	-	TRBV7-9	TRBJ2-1	TGTGCCAGCAGCCAGACAGGCTCATACAATGAGCAGTTCTTC	CASSQTGSYNEQFF
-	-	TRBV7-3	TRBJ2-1	TGTGCCAGCAGCTTAAGGGGAGACAGGAGCTCCTACAATGAGCAGTTCTTC	CASSLRGDRSSYNEQFF
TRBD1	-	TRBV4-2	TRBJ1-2	TGTGCCAGCAGCCAACCGGGACAGGGGGTCCATGGCTACACCTTC	CASSQPGQGVHGYTF
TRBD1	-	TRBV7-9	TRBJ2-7	TGTGCCAGCAGCGACCGCCGGGACAGAACCTACGAGCAGTACTTC	CASSDRRDRTYEQYF
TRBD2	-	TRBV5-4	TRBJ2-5	TGTGCCAGCAGCCCTGGGACTAGAGGGGAAGAGACCCAGTACTTC	CASSPGTRGEETQYF
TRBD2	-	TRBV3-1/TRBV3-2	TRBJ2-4	TGTGCCAGCAGCCGGACTAGCGGGAGCCGTAACATTCAGTACTTC	CASSRTSGSRNIQYF
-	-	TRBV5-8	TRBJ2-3	TGTGCCAGCAGCTTGGAGCTTAGCGGCCTCTCTACGCAGTATTTT	CASSLELSGLSTQYF
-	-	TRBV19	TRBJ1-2	TGTGCCAGTAGACAAGACAGACTTAACTATGGCTACACCTTC	CASRQDRLNYGYTF
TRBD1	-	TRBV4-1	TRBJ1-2	TGCGCCAGCAGCCAAGCCGGGACAGGGTTATACTATGGCTACACCTTC	CASSQAGTGLYYGYTF
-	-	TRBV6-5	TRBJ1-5	TGTGCCAGCAGTTACGAAAAGGGGGTTCAGCCCCAGCATTTT	CASSYEKGVQPQHF
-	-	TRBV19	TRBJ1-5	TGTGCCAGTGAGGGACTAAACAATCAGCCCCAGCATTTT	CASEGLNNQPQHF
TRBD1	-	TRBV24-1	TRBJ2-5	TGTGCCACCAGTGTTGGGGGACAGGGTCCCCAAGAGACCCAGTACTTC	CATSVGGQGPQETQYF
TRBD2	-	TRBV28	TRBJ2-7	TGTGCCAGCAGTTTATGGGCGGGAGGACAACACGAGCAGTACTTC	CASSLWAGGQHEQYF
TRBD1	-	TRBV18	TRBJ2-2	TGTGCCAGCTCACCAGAACAGGGGGACACCGGGGAGCTGTTTTTT	CASSPEQGDTGELFF
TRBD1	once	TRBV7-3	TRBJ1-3	TGTGCCAGCAGCAGAACAGGGGGCGCTGGAAACACCATATATTTT	CASSRTGGAGNTIYF
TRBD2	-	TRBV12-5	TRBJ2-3	TGTGCTAGTGGTCCTAGCGGGAGCTCAGATACGCAGTATTTT	CASGPSGSSDTQYF
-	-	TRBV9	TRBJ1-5	TGTGCCAGCAGCGTTTATCCGGGAATGGAGCAGCCCCAGCATTTT	CASSVYPGMEQPQHF
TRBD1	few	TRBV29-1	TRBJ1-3	TGCAGCGCGACAGGGGATGGAAACACCATATATTTT	CSATGDGNTIYF
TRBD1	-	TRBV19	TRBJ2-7	TGTGCCAGTAGCACGGACAGGTCTGCGTACGAGCAGTACTTC	CASSTDRSAYEQYF
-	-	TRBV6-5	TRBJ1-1	TGTGCCAGCACCCCCGGGGGGCTGAACACTGAAGCTTTCTTT	CASTPGGLNTEAFF
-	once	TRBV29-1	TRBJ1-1	TGCAGCGCCAACCGCGGGGGGCCCACTGAAGCTTTCTTT	CSANRGGPTEAFF
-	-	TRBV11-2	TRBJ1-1	TGTGCCAGCAGTGCTTCGGGGAACACTGAAGCTTTCTTT	CASSASGNTEAFF
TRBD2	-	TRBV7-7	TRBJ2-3	TGTGCCAGCAGCTCGGGACTAGCGGGAGGGCAAGATACGCAGTATTTT	CASSSGLAGGQDTQYF
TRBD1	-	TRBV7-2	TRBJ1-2	TGTGCCAGCAGTCCCTTGGGACGGGGCAGGGGGTTTGGCTACACCTTC	CASSPLGRGRGFGYTF
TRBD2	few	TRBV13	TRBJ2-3	TGTGCCAGCAGCTTAGTCCGGACTAGCGGGAGGACCGGGGAAATAGATACGCAGTATTTT	CASSLVRTSGRTGEIDTQYF
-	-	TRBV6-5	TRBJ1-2	TGTGCCAGCAGTTACAAGGGGTCGCGGGGCTACACCTTC	CASSYKGSRGYTF